This TCR beta chain is from a study of Graves' ophthalmopathy and Graves' hyperthyroidism (dated by TCRdb to the late 2010s). In terms of the full investigation: Peripheral blood was collected at initial diagnosis, before any treatment. To tell Graves' ophthalmopathy apart from Graves' hyperthyroidism, and to predict which patients would progress to ophthalmopathy, the study relied on TCR beta repertoire signatures. In total, 120 to 150 blood samples were TCR-sequenced: 43 ophthalmopathy, roughly 80 hyperthyroidism and roughly 17 hyperthyroidism-to-ophthalmopathy patients. A discovery set of 95 to 100 patients (around 44 ophthalmopathy, 55 to 65 stable hyperthyroidism) was enrolled to explore V-J signatures distinguishing ophthalmopathy from hyperthyroidism. For independent validation, a separate cohort was made up of approximately 19 hyperthyroidism patients plus 17 patients who later progressed from hyperthyroidism to ophthalmopathy. T-cell repertoires of thyroid tissue and blood were compared in several hyperthyroidism patients. After sampling, hyperthyroidism patients received methimazole starting at 30 mg daily, and ophthalmopathy patients received high-dose intravenous methylprednisolone. Findings and caveats that apply to the study as a whole: Among expanded thyroid clonotypes with frequency above 0.001, most also showed up in blood, which suggests that blood repertoires may reflect the thyroid immune response. The 13-signature model separated ophthalmopathy from stable hyperthyroidism with 85% to 90% sensitivity and around 84% specificity in cross-validation, and 80%/75% in the test set. Sample size was not statistically predetermined, and group allocation was not concealed from the investigators. In validation, the model predicted ophthalmopathy progression with about 71% sensitivity and 72.22% specificity; some 13 predicted patients were CT-confirmed with GO in a median of approximately 6.5 months.

Ophthalmopathy patients had moderately to severely active disease, Clinical Activity Score of at least 3, NOSPECS grade of at least 4, and disease duration under 3 months. Patients with other autoimmune diseases, uncontrolled infections, pregnancy or lactation were excluded from the study. Clinical symptoms, serum thyroxine, TRAb, thyroid ultrasound and orbital computed tomography were used for diagnosis. Using Ficoll-Paque density gradient centrifugation, PBMCs were isolated from approximately 11 ml of fresh peripheral blood. Total RNA was extracted with Trizol reagent and quality-checked on an Agilent 2100 Bioanalyzer. TCR beta CDR3 regions were amplified from RNA transcripts for repertoire sequencing. The first round of RT-PCR was done with HTBI primers and the Qiagen OneStep RT-PCR kit, and was followed by a second round of multiplex PCR, then size selection and purification. Libraries were sequenced on an Illumina HiSeq2000 using paired-end 100 bp reads. The study's processing was this. SOAPnuke was used for read processing, and reads with adapters, uncalled bases, a mean Phred below 15, or no exact constant-primer or identifier match were discarded. High-quality paired reads were merged with COPE v1.2.5. Each unique nucleotide sequence was treated as a clonotype, and MiTCR v1.1 was used to align the clonotypes to the IMGT TRB V, D and J references. The analysis was limited to V-J combinations with a frequency above 0.0001, which together covered roughly 99% of repertoires. For each V-J combination, a TCR clonal expansion and chaos score was defined as F50 clonal expansion divided by the chaos observed in the TCRdist matrix. Welch's t-statistics and random forest were used to reduce the features to 10 to 15 V-J combinations, which were then used as input to a naive Bayes classifier. The Morisita-Horn index was used to measure how similar the thyroid and blood repertoires were. The public reads were reanalyzed by TCRdb: fastp trimming at Q25, MiXCR alignment, in-frame beta chains only. Rows with one shared CDR3 protein collapse into an entry with the most common genes and DNA. TCRdb assigned the V and J calls; the authors' analysis was not used. Recorded for this sample are 650,000 to 900,000 distinct CDR3 sequences; roughly two fifths of them occurred a single time. Clones ranked in the top ten supply 40% to 45% of the sample.

From cysteine to phenylalanine, the CDR3 is 12 amino acids long. Only the CDR3 DNA stays, 36 bases, in frame from base 1. Via the germline V gene, CDR1 is SGHTA and CDR2 FQGNSA. V is reduced by 2 bases and J by 13 bases, leaving a spacing of 14 bases between them. The sample holds many counts of this clonotype. It has no known antigen specificity. No qualities accompany the bases; no much larger clone lies one base away. This receptor was obtained from an adult man with Graves' ophthalmopathy. The source material was peripheral blood. The V and J segments used are TRBV7-2 and TRBJ2-5; TRBD2 is perhaps the D gene, given 5 matching bases. The CDR3: CASSLPGSRRYF. The nucleotide sequence reads TGTGCCAGCAGCTTACCGGGGTCCCGCAGGTACTTC. With the rest looked up from the reference TRBV7-2 and TRBJ2-5 genes rather than sequenced, the full variable domain is GAGVSQSPSNKVTEKGKDVELRCDPISGHTALYWYRQSLGQGLEFLIYFQGNSAPDKSGLPSDRFSAERTGGSVSTLTIQRTQQEDSAVYLCASSLPGSRRYFGPGTRLLVL.